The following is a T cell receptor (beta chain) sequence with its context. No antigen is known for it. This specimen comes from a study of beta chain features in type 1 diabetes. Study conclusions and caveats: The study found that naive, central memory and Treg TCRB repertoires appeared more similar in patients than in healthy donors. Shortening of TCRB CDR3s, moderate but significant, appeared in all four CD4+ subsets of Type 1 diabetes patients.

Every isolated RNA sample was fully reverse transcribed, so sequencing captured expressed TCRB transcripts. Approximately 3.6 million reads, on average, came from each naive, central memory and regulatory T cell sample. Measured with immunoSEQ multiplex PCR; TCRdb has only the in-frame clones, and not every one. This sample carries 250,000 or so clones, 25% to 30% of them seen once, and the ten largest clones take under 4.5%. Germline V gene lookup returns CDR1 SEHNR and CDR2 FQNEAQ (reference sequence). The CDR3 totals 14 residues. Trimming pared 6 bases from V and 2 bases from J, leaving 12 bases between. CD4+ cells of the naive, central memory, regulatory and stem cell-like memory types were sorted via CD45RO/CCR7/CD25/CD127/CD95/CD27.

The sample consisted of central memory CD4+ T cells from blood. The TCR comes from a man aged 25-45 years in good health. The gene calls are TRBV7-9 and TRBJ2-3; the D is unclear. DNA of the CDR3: TGTGCCAGCAGGGGGAAGGTTACCACAGATACGCAGTATTTT. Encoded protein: CASRGKVTTDTQYF.